This passage covers 31 T cell receptor beta chains from one sample sequenced in a study. Via MiXCR, TCRdb re-called the RT-PCR reads, giving one row per CDR3 protein. This sample carries approximately 720,000 distinct CDR3 sequences, 12% to 15% of them seen once, and the ten largest clones take around 3.3%. Source material: memory CD4+ T cells from blood. Receptors were obtained from a female donor in good health, serving as a healthy control.

There are a few counts of this clonotype. The J gene is TRBJ1-4, the V gene TRBV5-1; D possibly corresponds to TRBD1 (5 bases). V lost 2 bases and J 7 bases, leaving 12 bases between the germline ends. The CDR3 spans 14 residues. Germline V CDR1 and CDR2: SGHRS, YFSETQ. CDR3 sequence: CASSFNTGVEKLFF. Here the CDR3 DNA reads TGCGCCAGCAGCTTTAACACGGGGGTTGAAAAACTGTTTTTT.

This clonotype was observed a handful of times. The rearrangement uses TRBV18 and TRBJ1-6; 7 positions match TRBD1. Per the germline V gene, CDR1 is KGHSH and CDR2 is LQKENI. The CDR3 spans 15 residues. V lost 2 bases, J lost 5 bases, and 3 bases stayed unmatched. The CDR3 DNA is TGTGCCAGCTCACCAATCGGGACAGATAATTCACCCCTCCACTTT. It yields the protein CASSPIGTDNSPLHF. The full variable domain, its missing parts supplied by reference TRBV18 and TRBJ1-6, is NAGVMQNPRHLVRRRGQEARLRCSPMKGHSHVYWYRQLPEEGLKFMVYLQKENIIDESGMPKERFSAEFPKEGPSILRIQQVVRGDSAAYFCASSPIGTDNSPLHFGNGTRLTVT.

The table lists this clonotype with many counts. The chain carries TRBV20-1 and TRBJ2-1, with a tentative D call TRBD2 (5 bases). The CDR3 runs 16 residues. The germline CDR1 and CDR2 sequences are DFQATT and SNEGSKA (reference sequence). Trimming shortened V by 0 bases and J by 0 bases, and 12 bases separated the two germline ends. In DNA, the CDR3 is TGCAGTGCTAGAGACCCAGGACTTAACTCCTACAATGAGCAGTTCTTC. This translates into CSARDPGLNSYNEQFF.

V usage is TRBV12-3 or TRBV12-4 and J usage is TRBJ1-5; a possible D gene is TRBD1 (5 bases). The V and J ends lost 2 bases and 5 bases respectively, with 10 bases between them. The CDR3 contains 14 residues. The CDR3, as DNA: TGTGCCAGCAGTTTACCAGGGAGGGATCAGCCCCAGCATTTT. Translated, it gives CASSLPGRDQPQHF.

This clonotype showed up just a few times. The chain is built from TRBV2 and TRBJ2-1, with 11 nucleotides matching TRBD2. Germline-derived CDR1 and CDR2 are SNHLY and FYNNEI. J was trimmed by 4 bases and V by 5 bases; bases with no gene match: 10. This CDR3 is built from 17 residues. The CDR3 nucleotides read TGTGCCAGCAGTCCCGTAACCACTAGCGGGAGATACAATGAGCAGTTCTTC. As protein: CASSPVTTSGRYNEQFF.

A few counts support this clonotype. The chain carries TRBV14 and TRBJ2-5; D remains unclear. The CDR3 contains 13 residues. V was pared by 5 bases and J by 8 bases, with 15 bases between. The germline V gene has CDR1 SGHDN and CDR2 FVKESK. CDR3: CASSTGLGNTQYF. The CDR3 bases are TGTGCCAGCAGCACCGGCCTCGGAAACACCCAGTACTTC. Based on the CDR3 plus reference TRBV14 and TRBJ2-5, the full variable domain is EAGVTQFPSHSVIEKGQTVTLRCDPISGHDNLYWYRRVMGKEIKFLLHFVKESKQDESGMPNNRFLAERTGGTYSTLKVQPAELEDSGVYFCASSTGLGNTQYFGPGTRLLVL.

This clonotype came up many times. V and J are TRBV5-5 and TRBJ1-1; D uncertain. The CDR3 runs 13 residues. Germline V gene lookup returns CDR1 SGHKS and CDR2 YYEKEE (reference sequence). V was clipped by 0 bases and J by 7 bases, with 10 bases between them. CDR3 DNA sequence: TGTGCCAGCAGCTTGGACGGGTGGGGTGAAGCTTTCTTT. As protein: CASSLDGWGEAFF. Filled out from reference TRBV5-5 and TRBJ1-1, the complete variable domain reads DAGVTQSPTHLIKTRGQQVTLRCSPISGHKSVSWYQQVLGQGPQFIFQYYEKEERGRGNFPDRFSARQFPNYSSELNVNALLLGDSALYLCASSLDGWGEAFFGQGTRLTVV.

This clonotype was found a few times. This CDR3 reads CSASMEGYTF. The DNA of the CDR3 is TGCAGTGCTAGTATGGAAGGCTACACCTTC. The gene calls are TRBV20-1 and TRBJ1-2; no clear D gene. CDR3 length: 10 amino acids. The V gene lost 3 bases and the J gene lost 8 bases, with 7 bases spanning the gap. The germline V gene has CDR1 DFQATT and CDR2 SNEGSKA (reference sequence).

This clonotype was observed many times. This rearrangement joins TRBV6-2 or TRBV6-3 to TRBJ2-1; D is undetermined. The CDR3 length is 12 residues. Germline values: CDR1 MNHEY, CDR2 SVGEGT. Trimming shortened V by 1 base and J by 5 bases, and 3 bases separated the two germline ends. The CDR3 region has the DNA TGTGCCAGCAGTTACTTTCACAATGAGCAGTTCTTC. Its translation: CASSYFHNEQFF.

The table lists this clonotype with a few counts. The J gene is TRBJ2-1, the V gene TRBV7-2; 7 nucleotides line up with TRBD2. CDR1 is SGHTA and CDR2 is FQGNSA in the germline V gene. The V and J ends lost 5 bases and 7 bases, in that order; junction bases with no gene match: 14. The CDR3 covers 16 residues. CDR3 DNA sequence: TGTGCCAGCAGCACGGGCCCGGGACTACCCTCGAATGAGCAGTTCTTC. Its translation is CASSTGPGLPSNEQFF.

This clonotype was seen ten or more times. The rearrangement joins TRBV12-3 or TRBV12-4 to TRBJ2-3, with D perhaps TRBD1 (6 bases). V gave up 3 bases and J gave up 3 bases, with 10 bases separating them. The CDR3 is 14 amino acids. CDR3: CASSFQGSTDTQYF. The DNA of the CDR3 is TGTGCCAGCAGTTTTCAGGGGTCGACAGATACGCAGTATTTT.

This clonotype was counted a few times. The chain combines TRBV5-1 with TRBJ2-1, with D possibly matching TRBD2 (6 bases). This CDR3 spans 16 amino acids. V shed 1 base and J shed 7 bases, with 18 bases lying between them. Germline V gene lookup returns CDR1 SGHRS and CDR2 YFSETQ. CDR3 amino acids: CASSLLSGGVGNEQFF. The CDR3 DNA follows: TGCGCCAGCAGCTTGTTGAGCGGAGGGGTTGGGAATGAGCAGTTCTTC.

The chain employs TRBV27 and TRBJ2-2, with TRBD1 matching 9 bases. Losses at the gene ends were 4 bases for V and 0 bases for J; bases not matched to a gene: 6. Looked up from germline, CDR1 is MNHEY and CDR2 is SMNVEV (reference sequence). The CDR3 is made up of 17 amino acids. CDR3 DNA sequence: TGTGCCAGCAGTTCAGGACAGGGGCTCGCGAACACCGGGGAGCTGTTTTTT. As protein: CASSSGQGLANTGELFF.

There are many counts of this clonotype. The genes are TRBV5-6 and TRBJ2-3; 9 bases are shared with TRBD1. V lost 1 base, J lost 3 bases, and 6 bases stayed unmatched. This CDR3 is 16 amino acids long. CDR1 SGHDT and CDR2 YYEEEE come from the germline V gene. Here the CDR3 DNA reads TGTGCCAGCAGCTTGATGGACAGGGGTGGGACAGATACGCAGTATTTT. It specifies CASSLMDRGGTDTQYF.

This clonotype was counted many times. V is TRBV29-1 and J is TRBJ2-3, with 7 bases identical to TRBD2. The CDR3 is made up of 15 amino acids. V trimming: 0 bases; J trimming: 3 bases; junction bases outside the gene matches: 6. CDR1 and CDR2 (germline): SQVTM, ANQGSEA. The CDR3 sequence is CSVEDTGGPTDTQYF. CDR3 DNA: TGCAGCGTTGAAGATACGGGGGGACCGACAGATACGCAGTATTTT.

J is TRBJ2-3 and V is TRBV20-1; 15 bases are a match to TRBD2. This CDR3 is built from 18 residues. Looked up from germline, CDR1 is DFQATT and CDR2 is SNEGSKA (reference sequence). V lost 5 bases, J lost 0 bases, and 9 bases stayed unmatched. In DNA, the CDR3 is TGCAGTGCTGGACTAGCGGGAGGGCCTGGATTTAGCACAGATACGCAGTATTTT. It translates to CSAGLAGGPGFSTDTQYF.

This chain's CDR3 is CASSQGMADQYF. Here the CDR3 DNA reads TGTGCCAGCAGCCAGGGGATGGCGGACCAGTACTTC. The rearrangement uses TRBV3-1 and TRBJ2-5; D unclear. Looked up from germline, CDR1 is LGHDT and CDR2 is YNNKEL (reference sequence). The V gene lost 3 bases and the J gene lost 10 bases, with 12 bases spanning the gap. The CDR3 covers 12 residues.

This chain uses TRBV29-1 with TRBJ2-1; 9 bases map to TRBD2. The V segment lost 5 bases and the J segment 6 bases; nucleotides outside the gene matches: 5. This CDR3 comprises 13 residues. Per germline, CDR1 SQVTM and CDR2 ANQGSEA. The CDR3 loop is CSVRAGGSNEQFF. For the CDR3, the DNA is TGCAGCGTTAGAGCGGGAGGAAGCAATGAGCAGTTCTTC.

This clonotype occurred many times. The chain combines TRBV29-1 with TRBJ2-3; D perhaps matches TRBD2 (5 bases). The CDR3 is made up of 14 amino acids. From germline, CDR1 is SQVTM and CDR2 ANQGSEA. Trimming cost V 3 bases and J 4 bases, with 14 bases left between them. For the CDR3, the DNA is TGCAGCGTTGACGTAGCGACAAGGGCAGATACGCAGTATTTT. Its protein is CSVDVATRADTQYF.

This clonotype was seen ten or more times. This chain connects TRBV18 to TRBJ2-5, with D possibly TRBD1 on 6 matching bases. This CDR3 has 15 amino acids. The germline V and J ends were trimmed by 4 bases and 5 bases, with 17 bases remaining between them. Germline CDR1 and CDR2: KGHSH and LQKENI. The CDR3 region has the DNA TGTGCCAGCTCACTAAGGACAGCCCCAACGGAGACCCAGTACTTC. This translates into CASSLRTAPTETQYF.

This clonotype was recorded a few times. The gene calls are TRBV20-1 and TRBJ2-1; TRBD2 matches at 8 bases. With V trimmed by 0 bases and J by 2 bases, 6 bases remained unmatched. The CDR3 length is 16 residues. Germline loops: CDR1 DFQATT, CDR2 SNEGSKA (reference sequence). DNA of the CDR3: TGCAGTGCTAGAGATCAAGCGGGAGCCACCTACAATGAGCAGTTCTTC. Translation: CSARDQAGATYNEQFF.

The rearrangement joins TRBV10-2 to TRBJ2-1; the match to TRBD2 covers 15 bases. The J segment lost 1 base and the V segment lost 5 bases, leaving 9 bases of the junction unmatched. Germline CDR1 reads WSHSY; CDR2 reads SAAADI. This CDR3 comprises 19 residues. This CDR3 reads CASSKLPGLAGGSYNEQFF. CDR3 DNA sequence: TGCGCCAGCAGTAAGCTTCCGGGACTAGCGGGAGGATCCTACAATGAGCAGTTCTTC.

The gene calls are TRBV29-1 and TRBJ2-6; D is perhaps TRBD2 (5 bases). The ends were cut back, 5 bases at V and 2 bases at J, with 16 bases in the middle. Germline CDR1 reads SQVTM; CDR2 reads ANQGSEA. There are 16 residues in the CDR3. The DNA for the CDR3 is TGCAGCGTTATAGGACGGGGAGATCCTGGGGCCAACGTCCTGACTTTC. Translation gives CSVIGRGDPGANVLTF.

This clonotype appeared a few times. DNA for the CDR3: TGTGCCAGCAGCTCCGGGACTAGCGGGAGTGGGTACGGGTCCTACAATGAGCAGTTCTTC. As protein: CASSSGTSGSGYGSYNEQFF. The chain uses TRBV7-2 and TRBJ2-1; TRBD2 aligns across 14 bases. The J segment lost 1 base and the V segment lost 4 bases, leaving 12 bases of the junction unmatched. This CDR3 region has 20 residues. Germline loops: CDR1 SGHTA, CDR2 FQGNSA.

This clonotype was recorded many times. The chain employs TRBV7-9 and TRBJ1-2; D is perhaps TRBD1 (6 bases). The CDR3 extends over 13 amino acids. In germline, CDR1 is SEHNR, CDR2 FQNEAQ (reference sequence). Trimming stripped 3 bases from V and 8 bases from J, with 13 bases between. CDR3 DNA: TGTGCCAGCAGCTTCGACAGGCTAGGGGGCTACACCTTC. This translates into CASSFDRLGGYTF.

This clonotype was seen a few times. The chain's CDR3 is CATSRDRINEQFF. The CDR3 coding sequence is TGTGCCACCAGCAGAGATCGGATAAATGAGCAGTTCTTC. The chain has TRBV15 and TRBJ2-1; D ambiguous. Trimming took 0 bases from V and 7 from J, leaving 7 bases between them. The germline gives CDR1 LNHNV, CDR2 YYDKDF (reference sequence). The CDR3 is 13 amino acids.

This clonotype was seen ten or more times. The chain's CDR3 is CSVGHLDGDQYF. The CDR3 DNA is TGCAGCGTTGGTCACTTGGATGGGGACCAGTACTTC. This chain links TRBV29-1 with TRBJ2-5; D gene ambiguous. Trimming left V 4 bases short and J 10 bases short, with 16 bases between. Germline V CDR1 and CDR2: SQVTM, ANQGSEA. The CDR3 spans 12 residues.

This sequence joins TRBV5-5 and TRBJ1-5, with 11 positions matching TRBD1. From germline, CDR1 is SGHKS and CDR2 YYEKEE (reference sequence). CDR3 size: 18 residues. V gave up 4 bases and J gave up 1 base; unmatched junction bases: 10. In DNA form, the CDR3 reads TGTGCCAGCAGCCGGGCCGGACAGGGGGCAGTCAGCAATCAGCCCCAGCATTTT. This sequence encodes CASSRAGQGAVSNQPQHF.

There are a few counts of this clonotype. This chain links TRBV12-3 or TRBV12-4 with TRBJ1-6; maybe TRBD1 (5 bases). This CDR3 region has 14 residues. V was shortened by 5 bases and J by 10 bases, with 15 bases between the two germline ends. The CDR3 sequence is CASSPQQGVSPLHF. CDR3 DNA: TGTGCCAGCAGTCCCCAGCAGGGAGTCTCACCCCTCCACTTT.

This clonotype was counted between two and nine times. The chain recombines TRBV7-8 with TRBJ2-5; D gene ambiguous. The V gene lost 5 bases and the J gene lost 2 bases, with 15 bases spanning the gap. The CDR3 has 15 amino acids. Germline assignment: CDR1 SGHVS and CDR2 FQNEAQ. The CDR3 DNA reads as TGTGCCAGCAGCCCGAGACCAACAACGCAAGAGACCCAGTACTTC. Residues: CASSPRPTTQETQYF.

The chain carries TRBV10-3 and TRBJ2-1, with D possibly being TRBD1 (5 bases). Between the trimmed V and J ends, which lost 4 bases and 0 bases, there was a span of 7 bases. The germline gives CDR1 ENHRY, CDR2 SYGVKD. This CDR3 has 14 residues. DNA for the CDR3: TGTGCCATCAGTGTAGGGGACTCCTACAATGAGCAGTTCTTC. This encodes CAISVGDSYNEQFF.